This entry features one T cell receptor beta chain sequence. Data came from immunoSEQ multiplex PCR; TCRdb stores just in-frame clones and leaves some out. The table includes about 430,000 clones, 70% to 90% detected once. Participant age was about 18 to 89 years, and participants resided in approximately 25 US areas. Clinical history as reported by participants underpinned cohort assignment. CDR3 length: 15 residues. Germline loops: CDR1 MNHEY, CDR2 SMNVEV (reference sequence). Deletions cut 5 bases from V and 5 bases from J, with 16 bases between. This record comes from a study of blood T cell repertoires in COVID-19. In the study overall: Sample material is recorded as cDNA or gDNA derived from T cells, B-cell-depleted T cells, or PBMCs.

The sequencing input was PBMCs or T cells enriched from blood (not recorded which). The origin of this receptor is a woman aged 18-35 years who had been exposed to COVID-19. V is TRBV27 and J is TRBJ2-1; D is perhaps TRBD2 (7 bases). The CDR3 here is CASSPAAGANNEQFF. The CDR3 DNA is TGTGCCAGCAGTCCGGCCGCGGGGGCGAACAATGAGCAGTTCTTC.